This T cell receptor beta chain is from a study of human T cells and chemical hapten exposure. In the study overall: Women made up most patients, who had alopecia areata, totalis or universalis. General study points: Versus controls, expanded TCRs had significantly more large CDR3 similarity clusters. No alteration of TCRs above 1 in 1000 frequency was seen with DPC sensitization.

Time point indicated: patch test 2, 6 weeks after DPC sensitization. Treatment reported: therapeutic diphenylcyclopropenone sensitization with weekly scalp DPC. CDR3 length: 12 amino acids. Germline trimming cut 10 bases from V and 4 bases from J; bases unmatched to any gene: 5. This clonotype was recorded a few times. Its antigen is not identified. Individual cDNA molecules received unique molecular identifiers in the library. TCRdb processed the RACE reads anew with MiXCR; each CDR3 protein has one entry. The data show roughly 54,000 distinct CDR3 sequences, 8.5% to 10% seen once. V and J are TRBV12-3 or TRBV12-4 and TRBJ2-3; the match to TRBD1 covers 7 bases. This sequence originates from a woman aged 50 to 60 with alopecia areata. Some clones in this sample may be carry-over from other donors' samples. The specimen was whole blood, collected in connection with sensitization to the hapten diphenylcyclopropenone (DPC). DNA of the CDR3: TGTGCCACCGACCAGGGGGCAGATACGCAGTATTTT. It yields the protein CATDQGADTQYF.